A selection of T cell receptor beta chains follows, all from one sample in a study of cytomegalovirus exposure and HLA in healthy donors. Data came from immunoSEQ multiplex PCR; TCRdb stores just in-frame clones and leaves some out. The data hold hundreds of thousands of clones, with about three quarters observed a single time. Material for sequencing was PBMCs. The receptors stem from a male donor in good health and CMV-seronegative. CDR3s include the opening cysteine and the closing phenylalanine or tryptophan. A D gene is named only where the DNA matches it firmly. Some rows have no size entry. The others give once, few or many, or a class for an expanded clone.

d_call,clone_size,v_call,j_call,cdr3_aa,cdr3_nt
.,.,TRBV30,TRBJ1-5,CAWSTGFDGQPQHF,TGTGCCTGGAGTACAGGGTTTGACGGTCAGCCCCAGCATTTT
TRBD2,.,TRBV27,TRBJ2-5,CASGSGLGETQYF,TGTGCCAGCGGTTCGGGACTAGGAGAGACCCAGTACTTC
TRBD2,.,TRBV6-5,TRBJ2-1,CASSPTSGSRNEQFF,TGTGCCAGCAGTCCAACTAGCGGGAGTCGAAATGAGCAGTTCTTC
.,.,TRBV7-2,TRBJ1-3,CASSFGPADTIYF,TGTGCCAGCAGCTTCGGGCCAGCGGACACCATATATTTT
.,.,TRBV7-9,TRBJ1-6,CASRGAGHNSPLHF,TGTGCCAGCAGAGGTGCAGGGCATAATTCACCCCTCCACTTT
TRBD2,few,TRBV5-1,TRBJ2-1,CASSLALAGGYNEQFF,TGCGCCAGCAGCTTGGCACTAGCGGGGGGTTACAATGAGCAGTTCTTC
.,.,TRBV9,TRBJ1-1,CASSAGSPVQPNTEAFF,TGTGCCAGCAGCGCCGGTAGCCCAGTACAACCGAACACTGAAGCTTTCTTT
.,few,TRBV19,TRBJ2-2,CASSIRGATGELFF,TGTGCCAGTAGTATACGAGGAGCGACCGGGGAGCTGTTTTTT
TRBD1,.,TRBV27,TRBJ1-5,CASSSDRGLNQPQHF,TGTGCCAGCAGTTCAGACAGGGGCTTGAACCAGCCCCAGCATTTT
TRBD1,.,TRBV30,TRBJ1-5,CAWETGGKQPQHF,TGTGCCTGGGAAACAGGGGGAAAGCAGCCCCAGCATTTT
TRBD1,.,TRBV5-1,TRBJ1-1,CASSLASDREAEAFF,TGCGCCAGCAGCTTGGCTTCGGACAGGGAGGCTGAAGCTTTCTTT
.,.,TRBV29-1,TRBJ1-4,CSVERGSGEKLFF,TGCAGCGTTGAACGGGGGTCGGGTGAAAAACTGTTTTTT
TRBD2,.,TRBV11-3,TRBJ2-7,CASSPSGRAYEQYF,TGTGCCAGCAGCCCCAGCGGGAGGGCCTACGAGCAGTACTTC
.,.,TRBV2,TRBJ2-2,CASALLGTGELFF,TGTGCCAGCGCCCTACTTGGCACCGGGGAGCTGTTTTTT
TRBD2,.,TRBV7-9,TRBJ2-3,CASSSAGTSGRTDTQYF,TGTGCCAGCAGCTCCGCCGGGACTAGCGGACGGACAGATACGCAGTATTTT
TRBD1,.,TRBV7-9,TRBJ2-7,CASSFEGAKYEQYF,TGTGCCAGCAGCTTTGAGGGGGCGAAATACGAGCAGTACTTC
.,.,TRBV7-9,TRBJ2-3,CASSPPGQRSADTQYF,TGTGCCAGCAGCCCCCCAGGACAACGGTCCGCAGATACGCAGTATTTT
.,.,TRBV15,TRBJ1-2,CATSRDRTGDYGYTF,TGTGCCACCAGCAGGGATAGGACTGGCGACTATGGCTACACCTTC
TRBD2,once,TRBV7-2,TRBJ2-3,CASSLAAGPDTQYF,TGTGCCAGCAGCTTAGCAGCGGGGCCAGATACGCAGTATTTT
.,.,TRBV5-4,TRBJ1-6,CASSFAGVTNSPLHF,TGTGCCAGCAGCTTTGCAGGGGTTACTAATTCACCCCTCCACTTT
.,.,TRBV29-1,TRBJ1-2,CSVVGGADYGYTF,TGCAGCGTCGTCGGGGGGGCAGACTATGGCTACACCTTC
.,.,TRBV11-2,TRBJ2-1,CASIDRVLAGSNEQFF,TGTGCCAGCATCGACAGGGTCTTAGCGGGAAGCAATGAGCAGTTCTTC
TRBD1,.,TRBV9,TRBJ1-6,CASSEGGQGAGNNSPLHF,TGTGCCAGCAGCGAGGGGGGACAGGGGGCGGGCAATAATTCACCCCTCCACTTT
TRBD1,.,TRBV6-5,TRBJ2-2,CASSYLAGGVAGELFF,TGTGCCAGCAGTTACTTGGCAGGGGGAGTCGCCGGGGAGCTGTTTTTT
.,few,TRBV7-9,TRBJ1-2,CASSLGIFEGSYGYTF,TGTGCCAGCAGCTTAGGGATTTTTGAGGGTTCCTATGGCTACACCTTC
.,.,TRBV5-4,TRBJ1-1,CASSPGRELYTEAFF,TGTGCCAGCAGCCCGGGGCGGGAGCTCTACACTGAAGCTTTCTTT
.,.,TRBV5-4,TRBJ1-3,CASSFFVGNTIYF,TGTGCCAGCAGCTTCTTCGTAGGAAACACCATATATTTT
TRBD2,.,TRBV5-1,TRBJ2-7,CASSLWTSGSGEQYF,TGCGCCAGCAGCTTGTGGACTAGCGGGAGTGGGGAGCAGTACTTC
TRBD1,.,TRBV10-3,TRBJ2-3,CAITADREDTQYF,TGTGCCATCACCGCGGACAGGGAAGATACGCAGTATTTT
TRBD1,.,TRBV2,TRBJ1-2,CASSLPFSGQGRYTF,TGTGCCAGCTCCTTACCTTTCTCGGGACAGGGGCGCTACACCTTC
TRBD1,.,TRBV7-2,TRBJ2-7,CASSFSTRGPYEQYF,TGTGCCAGCAGCTTTAGCACCAGGGGGCCCTACGAGCAGTACTTC